The 8 T cell receptor beta chains below were found in one sample sequenced in a study of neurological immune-mediated disorders (dated by TCRdb to between 2017 and 2020). Library generation was performed with 5' RACE. Sequencing was carried out with an Illumina HiSeq 2500. The public sequencing data were trimmed at Q25 with fastp and processed into clonotypes with MiXCR by TCRdb, which kept only in-frame beta chains. Identical CDR3 protein sequences are pooled into one entry, listed with their most common genes and DNA. The sample yields about 26,000 distinct CDR3 sequences; about 3% were counted once. The top ten constitute around 7.1% of the sample. The sample was PBMCs. These receptors came from a woman aged 30 to 39 with multiple sclerosis.

There are many counts of this clonotype. This chain connects TRBV5-5 to TRBJ1-2; D is unresolved. V lost 4 bases and J lost 5, with 24 bases in between. CDR3 length equals 17 residues. From germline, CDR1 is SGHKS and CDR2 YYEKEE (reference sequence). The CDR3 loop reads CASSSRLGANAGYGYTF. The CDR3, as DNA: TGTGCCAGCAGCAGTCGACTCGGAGCCAACGCTGGTTATGGCTACACCTTC.

The sample holds many counts of this clonotype. This chain connects TRBV7-2 to TRBJ2-5; D call uncertain. CDR3 length equals 16 residues. V lost 5 bases, J lost 1 base, and 17 bases lay in between. Germline CDR1 reads SGHTA; CDR2 reads FQGNSA. The CDR3 coding sequence is TGTGCCAGCAGCCCACTGGCGCTAGGTTTCCAAGAGACCCAGTACTTC. Residues: CASSPLALGFQETQYF.

This clonotype was detected only a few times. The chain joins TRBV5-1 to TRBJ2-2; 8 nucleotides match TRBD1. The CDR3 is 16 residues long. The V gene end was trimmed by 4 bases and the J gene end by 2 bases; junction bases not matched to a gene: 7. Germline V CDR1 and CDR2: SGHRS, YFSETQ. The CDR3 reads CASSSQAGGNTGELFF. The CDR3 nucleotides are TGCGCCAGCAGCAGCCAAGCAGGGGGCAACACCGGGGAGCTGTTTTTT.

This clonotype was seen at least ten times. The rearrangement links TRBV20-1 to TRBJ1-1; D perhaps matches TRBD1 (5 bases). V was shortened by 5 bases and J by 10 bases, with 14 bases between the two germline ends. Germline loops: CDR1 DFQATT, CDR2 SNEGSKA (reference sequence). The CDR3 spans 11 residues. This chain's CDR3 is CSAYDQGPAFF. The CDR3 DNA sequence: TGCAGTGCTTACGATCAGGGACCAGCTTTCTTT.

This clonotype was observed at least ten times. The V gene is TRBV2, the J gene TRBJ1-3; tentatively, D is TRBD1 (5 bases). CDR3 size: 15 residues. V was shortened by 6 bases and J by 0 bases, with 12 bases between the two germline ends. Germline CDR1 reads SNHLY; CDR2 reads FYNNEI. Written as DNA, the CDR3 is TGTGCCAGCAGCGGAGACAGACTCTCTGGAAACACCATATATTTT. Translation: CASSGDRLSGNTIYF. Together with reference TRBV2 and TRBJ1-3, the CDR3 gives the full variable domain: EPEVTQTPSHQVTQMGQEVILRCVPISNHLYFYWYRQILGQKVEFLVSFYNNEISEKSEIFDDQFSVERPDGSNFTLKIRSTKLEDSAMYFCASSGDRLSGNTIYFGEGSWLTVV.

This clonotype is termed medium-sized. The chain has TRBV20-1 and TRBJ2-5; 9 nucleotides align to TRBD2. The CDR3 covers 14 residues. V shed 1 base and J 2 bases; nucleotides not matched to a gene: 2. The germline CDR1 and CDR2 sequences are DFQATT and SNEGSKA (reference sequence). The CDR3 reads CSARAGLAQETQYF. Written as DNA, the CDR3 is TGCAGTGCTAGAGCCGGACTAGCGCAAGAGACCCAGTACTTC.

This clonotype was seen repeatedly, ten times or more. The chain couples TRBV20-1 to TRBJ2-3; D tentatively fits TRBD1 or TRBD2 (5 bases each). Germline values: CDR1 DFQATT, CDR2 SNEGSKA (reference sequence). Between the trimmed V and J ends, which lost 1 base and 0 bases, there was a span of 11 bases. The CDR3 spans 15 residues. The CDR3 here is CSARGDPSSTDTQYF. CDR3 in DNA: TGCAGTGCTAGAGGGGACCCAAGCAGCACAGATACGCAGTATTTT.

This clonotype was counted many times. The V and J genes are TRBV5-1 and TRBJ2-5; maybe TRBD1 (6 bases). There are 14 residues in the CDR3. V was shortened by 0 bases and J by 7 bases, with 13 bases between the two germline ends. Per germline, CDR1 SGHRS and CDR2 YFSETQ. CDR3 loop: CASSLARDIGTQYF. In DNA form, the CDR3 reads TGCGCCAGCAGCTTGGCCAGGGACATCGGGACCCAGTACTTC. The whole variable domain, filled in from reference TRBV5-1 and TRBJ2-5, reads KAGVTQTPRYLIKTRGQQVTLSCSPISGHRSVSWYQQTPGQGLQFLFEYFSETQRNKGNFPGRFSGRQFSNSRSEMNVSTLELGDSALYLCASSLARDIGTQYFGPGTRLLVL.